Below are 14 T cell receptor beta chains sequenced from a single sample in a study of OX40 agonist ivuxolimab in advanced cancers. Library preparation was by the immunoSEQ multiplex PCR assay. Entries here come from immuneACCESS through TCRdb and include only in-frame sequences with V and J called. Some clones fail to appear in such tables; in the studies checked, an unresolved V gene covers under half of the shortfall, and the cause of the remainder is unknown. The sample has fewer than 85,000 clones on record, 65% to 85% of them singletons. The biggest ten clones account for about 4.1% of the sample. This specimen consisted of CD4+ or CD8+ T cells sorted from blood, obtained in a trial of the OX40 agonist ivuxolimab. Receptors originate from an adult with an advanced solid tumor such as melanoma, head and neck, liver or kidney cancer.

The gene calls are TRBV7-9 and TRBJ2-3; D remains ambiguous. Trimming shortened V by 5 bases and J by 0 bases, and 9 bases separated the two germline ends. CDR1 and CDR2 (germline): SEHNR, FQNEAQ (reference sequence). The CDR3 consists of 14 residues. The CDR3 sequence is CASSGRRSTDTQYF. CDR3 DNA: TGTGCCAGCAGCGGCAGACGTAGCACAGATACGCAGTATTTT.

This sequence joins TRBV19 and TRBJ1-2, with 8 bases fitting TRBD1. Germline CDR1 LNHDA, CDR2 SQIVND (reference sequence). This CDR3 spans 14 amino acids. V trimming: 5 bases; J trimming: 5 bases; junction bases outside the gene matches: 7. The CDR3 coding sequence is TGTGCCAGTAGTCAGGCCAGGGGGCTTTATGGCTACACCTTC. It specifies CASSQARGLYGYTF.

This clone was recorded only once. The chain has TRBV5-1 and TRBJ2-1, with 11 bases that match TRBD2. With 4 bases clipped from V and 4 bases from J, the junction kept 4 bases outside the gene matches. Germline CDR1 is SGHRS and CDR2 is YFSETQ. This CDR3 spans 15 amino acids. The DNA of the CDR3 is TGCGCCAGCAGCCTTACTAGCGGGGGTTACAATGAGCAGTTCTTC. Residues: CASSLTSGGYNEQFF.

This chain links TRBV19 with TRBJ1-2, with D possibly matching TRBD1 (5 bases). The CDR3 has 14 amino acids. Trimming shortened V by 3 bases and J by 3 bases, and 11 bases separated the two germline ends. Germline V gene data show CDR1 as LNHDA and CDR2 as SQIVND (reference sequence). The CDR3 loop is CASSIRGVDYGYTF. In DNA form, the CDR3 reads TGTGCCAGTAGTATCCGAGGGGTTGACTATGGCTACACCTTC.

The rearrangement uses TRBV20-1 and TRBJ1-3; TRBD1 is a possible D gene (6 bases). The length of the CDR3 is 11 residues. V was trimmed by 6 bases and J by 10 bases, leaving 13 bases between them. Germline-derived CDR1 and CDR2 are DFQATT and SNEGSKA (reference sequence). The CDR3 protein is CSAAQGTTIYF. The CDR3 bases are TGCAGTGCGGCGCAGGGGACGACCATATATTTT.

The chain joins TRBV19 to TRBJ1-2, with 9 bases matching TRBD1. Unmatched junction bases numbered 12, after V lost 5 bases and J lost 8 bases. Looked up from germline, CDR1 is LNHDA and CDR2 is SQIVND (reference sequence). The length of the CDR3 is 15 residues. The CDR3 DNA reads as TGTGCCAGTAGTGCTGAGGACAGGGGCAGGAGCGGCTACACCTTC. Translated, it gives CASSAEDRGRSGYTF. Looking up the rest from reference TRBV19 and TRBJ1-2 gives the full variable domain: DGGITQSPKYLFRKEGQNVTLSCEQNLNHDAMYWYRQDPGQGLRLIYYSQIVNDFQKGDIAEGYSVSREKKESFPLTVTSAQKNPTAFYLCASSAEDRGRSGYTFGSGTRLTVV.

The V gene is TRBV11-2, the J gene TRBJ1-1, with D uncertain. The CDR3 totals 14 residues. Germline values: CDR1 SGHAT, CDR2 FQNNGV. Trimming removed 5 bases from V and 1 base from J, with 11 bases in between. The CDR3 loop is CASSTQTGNTEAFF. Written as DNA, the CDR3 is TGTGCCAGCAGCACCCAGACGGGGAACACTGAAGCTTTCTTT.

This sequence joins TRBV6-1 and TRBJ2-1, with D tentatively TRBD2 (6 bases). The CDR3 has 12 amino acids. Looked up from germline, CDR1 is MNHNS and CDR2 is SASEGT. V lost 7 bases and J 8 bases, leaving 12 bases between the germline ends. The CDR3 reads CASTLTGDEQFF. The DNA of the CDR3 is TGTGCCAGCACCCTAACGGGGGATGAGCAGTTCTTC.

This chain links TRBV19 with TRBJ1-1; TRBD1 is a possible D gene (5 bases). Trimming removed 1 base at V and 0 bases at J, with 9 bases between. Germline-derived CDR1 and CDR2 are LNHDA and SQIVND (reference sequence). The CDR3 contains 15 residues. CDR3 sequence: CASSIGGQVNTEAFF. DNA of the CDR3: TGTGCCAGTAGTATAGGGGGCCAGGTGAACACTGAAGCTTTCTTT.

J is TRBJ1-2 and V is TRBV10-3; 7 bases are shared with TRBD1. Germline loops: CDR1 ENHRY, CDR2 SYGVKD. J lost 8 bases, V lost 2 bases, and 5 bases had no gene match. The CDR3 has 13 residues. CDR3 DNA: TGTGCCATCAGTGAGACAGGGGAGTGGGGCTACACCTTC. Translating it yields CAISETGEWGYTF.

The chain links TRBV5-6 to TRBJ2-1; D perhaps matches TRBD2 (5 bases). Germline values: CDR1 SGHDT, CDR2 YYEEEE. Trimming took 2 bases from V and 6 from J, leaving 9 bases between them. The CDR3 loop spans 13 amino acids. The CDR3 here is CASSFVEANEQFF. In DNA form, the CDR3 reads TGTGCCAGCAGCTTTGTGGAGGCCAATGAGCAGTTCTTC.

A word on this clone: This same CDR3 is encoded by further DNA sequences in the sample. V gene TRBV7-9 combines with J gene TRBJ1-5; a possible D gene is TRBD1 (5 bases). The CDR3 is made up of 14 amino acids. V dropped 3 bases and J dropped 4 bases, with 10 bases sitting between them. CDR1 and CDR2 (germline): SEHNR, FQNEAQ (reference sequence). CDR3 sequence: CASSLGQSNQPQHF. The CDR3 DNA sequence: TGTGCCAGCAGCTTGGGGCAGTCAAATCAGCCCCAGCATTTT.

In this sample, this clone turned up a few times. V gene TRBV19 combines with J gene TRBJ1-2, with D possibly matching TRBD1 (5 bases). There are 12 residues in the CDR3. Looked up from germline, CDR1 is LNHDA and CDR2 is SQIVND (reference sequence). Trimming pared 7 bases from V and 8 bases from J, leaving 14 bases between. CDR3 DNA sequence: TGTGCCAGTACCGCAGGGCGTTCAGGCTACACCTTC. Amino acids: CASTAGRSGYTF. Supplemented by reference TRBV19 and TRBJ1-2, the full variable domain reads DGGITQSPKYLFRKEGQNVTLSCEQNLNHDAMYWYRQDPGQGLRLIYYSQIVNDFQKGDIAEGYSVSREKKESFPLTVTSAQKNPTAFYLCASTAGRSGYTFGSGTRLTVV.

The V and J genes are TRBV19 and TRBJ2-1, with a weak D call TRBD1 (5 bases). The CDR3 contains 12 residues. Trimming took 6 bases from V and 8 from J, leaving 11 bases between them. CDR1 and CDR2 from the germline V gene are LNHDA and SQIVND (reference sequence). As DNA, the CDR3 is TGTGCCAGTAGCTGGCAGGGTCATGAGCAGTTCTTC. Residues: CASSWQGHEQFF. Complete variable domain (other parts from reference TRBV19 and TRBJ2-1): DGGITQSPKYLFRKEGQNVTLSCEQNLNHDAMYWYRQDPGQGLRLIYYSQIVNDFQKGDIAEGYSVSREKKESFPLTVTSAQKNPTAFYLCASSWQGHEQFFGPGTRLTVL.